The clone carrying this T cell receptor (beta chain) was observed a single time. This entry comes from a study of T cell clones after liver transplantation. TCRdb's table, derived via immunoSEQ multiplex PCR, lists solely in-frame clones and lacks some. The table records 93,000 or so clones, roughly 80% of them present only once. V dropped 10 bases and J dropped 0 bases, with 10 bases sitting between them. Germline V gene lookup returns CDR1 MNHNS and CDR2 SASEGT. The CDR3 contains 13 residues. The receptor was isolated from a human patient who received a liver transplant. Some T cells may trace back to the graft donor. The sample in question was CD4+ T cells from blood, obtained around 48 months after liver transplant. This chain links TRBV6-1 with TRBJ2-1, with D unclear. The DNA of the CDR3 is TGTGCCACCCGAGGCGTCTCCTACAATGAGCAGTTCTTC. This translates into CATRGVSYNEQFF.